Following are 18 T cell receptor beta chains from one sample sequenced in a study of cytomegalovirus exposure and HLA in healthy donors. PCR was performed using 60 Vbeta and 13 Jbeta primers. TCRdb's table, derived via immunoSEQ multiplex PCR, lists solely in-frame clones and lacks some. Counted here are some 130,000 clones, almost 80% occurring once; the ten biggest clones make up under 1.5%. Sequencing was carried out using PBMCs. The receptors were sampled from a female donor in good health and CMV-seronegative.

The V call is TRBV28, the J call TRBJ1-5; 8 bases align to TRBD1. Losses at the gene ends were 6 bases for V and 1 base for J; bases not matched to a gene: 14. The germline gives CDR1 MDHEN, CDR2 SYDVKM. The CDR3 length is 18 residues. CDR3 sequence reads: CASSNPGQGISSNQPQHF. The CDR3, as DNA: TGTGCCAGCAGCAACCCTGGACAGGGTATTTCGAGCAATCAGCCCCAGCATTTT.

J is TRBJ2-2 and V is TRBV6-5; 7 positions agree with TRBD2. The CDR3 length is 14 residues. Germline lookup yields CDR1 MNHEY and CDR2 SVGAGI. V shed 5 bases, J shed 4 bases, and the junction held 4 bases outside the gene matches. CDR3 sequence reads: CASSGGGGTGELFF. The CDR3 DNA reads as TGTGCCAGCAGTGGTGGGGGGGGCACCGGGGAGCTGTTTTTT.

Note on this clone: Other DNA sequences of this sample code for an identical CDR3. The V and J genes are TRBV28 and TRBJ2-5; weak D call: TRBD2 (6 bases). V lost 7 bases, J lost 1 base, and 10 bases lay in between. The CDR3 runs 13 residues. Per germline, CDR1 MDHEN and CDR2 SYDVKM. The CDR3 spells CASTGGTQETQYF. CDR3 in DNA: TGTGCCAGCACCGGCGGGACCCAAGAGACCCAGTACTTC.

This chain connects TRBV28 to TRBJ2-2; D remains ambiguous. This CDR3 spans 16 amino acids. CDR1 and CDR2 from the germline V gene are MDHEN and SYDVKM. The ends were cut back, 1 base at V and 0 bases at J, with 9 bases in the middle. The CDR3 DNA follows: TGTGCCAGCAGTTTATTAGAGCCCACGAACACCGGGGAGCTGTTTTTT. Translating gives CASSLLEPTNTGELFF.

V is TRBV7-2 and J is TRBJ2-1; D remains unclear. The CDR3 extends over 11 amino acids. The V end lost 5 bases, the J end lost 7 bases, and 6 bases lay between the germline ends. Germline values: CDR1 SGHTA, CDR2 FQGNSA. In DNA, the CDR3 is TGTGCCAGCAGCGCGTCAAATGAGCAGTTCTTC. It translates to CASSASNEQFF.

The rearrangement uses TRBV5-5 and TRBJ2-7; D may be TRBD1 (5 bases). The length of the CDR3 is 13 residues. Trimming took off 4 bases at V and 3 bases at J, with 11 bases between the two ends. The V gene's germline CDR1 is SGHKS and CDR2 YYEKEE (reference sequence). The CDR3 nucleotides are TGTGCCAGCAGCCTTGCCAGGGACTACGAGCAGTACTTC. Translation gives CASSLARDYEQYF.

The chain employs TRBV4-1 and TRBJ2-1; D is perhaps TRBD1 (5 bases). This CDR3 region has 16 residues. The V and J ends lost 0 bases and 0 bases respectively, with 9 bases between them. Germline V gives CDR1 MGHRA, CDR2 YSYEKL. The DNA of the CDR3 is TGCGCCAGCAGCCAAGATAGTGGGGCCTCCTACAATGAGCAGTTCTTC. This gives the protein CASSQDSGASYNEQFF.

Notes on this clone: A junction end diverges from the germline sequence, so it may reflect a read error. This sequence joins TRBV7-2 and TRBJ2-7, with 9 nucleotides matching TRBD2. CDR3 length equals 12 residues. Per germline, CDR1 SGHTA and CDR2 FQGNSA. DNA of the CDR3: TGTGCCAGCAGCGTAGCGGGAGTGGAGCAGTACTTC. Residues: CASSVAGVEQYF.

The chain recombines TRBV27 with TRBJ2-1; 8 bases align to TRBD2. CDR1 MNHEY and CDR2 SMNVEV come from the germline V gene (reference sequence). The CDR3 has 16 residues. Trimming removed 5 bases from V and 8 bases from J; junction bases left unmatched: 14. In DNA form, the CDR3 reads TGTGCCAGCAGTCCGTATAGCGGGGCCCTTCGCGATGAGCAGTTCTTC. Protein sequence: CASSPYSGALRDEQFF.

The DNA for the CDR3 is TGTGCCAGCAGTGAATTCGGGACAGGGGGAGGCACTGAAGCTTTCTTT. Protein product: CASSEFGTGGGTEAFF. The chain joins TRBV2 to TRBJ1-1; 11 nucleotides align to TRBD1. This CDR3 has 16 residues. CDR1 and CDR2 (germline): SNHLY, FYNNEI. Losses at the gene ends were 2 bases for V and 4 bases for J; bases not matched to a gene: 6.

The rearrangement uses TRBV9 and TRBJ1-6, with TRBD1 matching 10 bases. CDR1 SGDLS and CDR2 YYNGEE come from the germline V gene. The trim removed 4 bases at V and 13 bases at J, leaving 8 bases unmatched. The CDR3 loop spans 14 amino acids. CDR3 in amino acids: CASSTGQGVSPLHF. In DNA form, the CDR3 reads TGTGCCAGCAGCACAGGACAGGGGGTTTCGCCCCTCCACTTT.

There are a few counts of this clone. The chain links TRBV19 to TRBJ1-5, with D maybe TRBD1 (5 bases). Trimming took off 2 bases at V and 2 bases at J, with 13 bases between the two ends. This CDR3 is built from 16 residues. Germline V gene lookup returns CDR1 LNHDA and CDR2 SQIVND (reference sequence). The CDR3 sequence: CASSIRGEAGNQPQHF. The CDR3 DNA follows: TGTGCCAGTAGTATACGAGGGGAGGCGGGCAATCAGCCCCAGCATTTT.

J is TRBJ2-1 and V is TRBV4-2; possible D gene TRBD1, 7 bases. The CDR3 length is 16 residues. Germline CDR1 and CDR2: LGHNA and YNFKEQ. V was clipped by 1 base and J by 3 bases, with 13 bases between them. The CDR3 loop is CASSQGGGGFYNEQFF. The CDR3 DNA reads as TGTGCCAGCAGCCAAGGTGGAGGGGGCTTCTACAATGAGCAGTTCTTC.

The V gene is TRBV11-3, the J gene TRBJ2-1; 14 nucleotides line up with TRBD2. Germline lookup yields CDR1 SGHNT and CDR2 YENEEA. The CDR3 length is 16 residues. Trimming took 5 bases from V and 2 from J; bases not matched to a gene: 2. CDR3 region: CASSPGLAGAYNEQFF. The CDR3 DNA follows: TGTGCCAGCAGCCCGGGACTAGCGGGAGCCTACAATGAGCAGTTCTTC.

J is TRBJ2-7 and V is TRBV7-2, with 7 bases matching TRBD2. Losses at the gene ends were 3 bases for V and 5 bases for J; bases not matched to a gene: 10. CDR3 length equals 15 residues. Germline CDR1 and CDR2: SGHTA and FQGNSA. CDR3 in amino acids: CASSFPLSGIDEQYF. DNA of the CDR3: TGTGCCAGCAGCTTTCCTCTCAGCGGGATTGACGAGCAGTACTTC.

This chain links TRBV27 with TRBJ2-1; 9 bases agree with TRBD2. Germline CDR1 reads MNHEY; CDR2 reads SMNVEV (reference sequence). The V gene end was trimmed by 4 bases and the J gene end by 3 bases; junction bases not matched to a gene: 7. CDR3 length: 16 residues. The CDR3 nucleotides read TGTGCCAGCAGTTATGGAAGCGGGAGGCTCTACAATGAGCAGTTCTTC. Translated, it gives CASSYGSGRLYNEQFF.

The V gene is TRBV9, the J gene TRBJ2-1; TRBD2 matches 14 bases. The J segment lost 8 bases and the V segment lost 5 bases, leaving 18 bases of the junction unmatched. This CDR3 is built from 19 residues. In germline, CDR1 is SGDLS, CDR2 YYNGEE. DNA for the CDR3: TGTGCCAGCAGACCAGGGGGGACTAGCGGGAGAGACCTAGTCGATGAGCAGTTCTTC. It is translated as CASRPGGTSGRDLVDEQFF.

The chain recombines TRBV15 with TRBJ2-1, with TRBD2 identical over 12 bases. There are 16 residues in the CDR3. With 4 bases clipped from V and 5 bases from J, the junction kept 6 bases outside the gene matches. Germline CDR1 reads LNHNV; CDR2 reads YYDKDF (reference sequence). CDR3 nucleotides: TGTGCCACCAGCACCATACTAGCGGGAGGACACAATGAGCAGTTCTTC. Protein: CATSTILAGGHNEQFF.